This T cell receptor (beta chain) emerged from a study of T cell repertoires in cytomegalovirus infection. The CDR3 totals 11 residues. The V end was cut by 6 bases, the J end by 5 bases, with 7 bases between. This clonotype was seen ten or more times. Its antigen is as yet unknown. Study-wide results and limits: It was HLA-C-restricted CMV-specific TCR beta clonotypes that dominated the response ex vivo.

TCRdb fed the reads into MiXCR, producing one record per CDR3 protein. The repertoire consists of about 280,000 distinct CDR3 sequences, with roughly a fifth occurring once and the leading ten covering approximately 20%. The sequencing used cultured PBMCs, collected from culture after CMV antigen stimulation. The chain couples TRBV12-3 or TRBV12-4 to TRBJ1-1, with D unclear. The clonotype was recovered from a human donor in good health (CMV status not recorded). Some clones in this sample may be carry-over from other donors' samples. CDR3 protein: CASRWETEAFF. The CDR3 DNA reads TGTGCCAGCAGGTGGGAAACTGAAGCTTTCTTT.